These 18 T cell receptor beta chains were sequenced from one sample in a study of breast tumors, draining lymph nodes, adjacent tissues. TCRdb fed the multiplex PCR reads into MiXCR, producing one record per CDR3 protein. The sample holds around 190,000 distinct CDR3 sequences, about 30% seen once. Axillary draining lymph nodes of breast cancer patients supplied the node samples. The sequencing sample was made of axillary lymph node tissue. These receptors all stem from a female donor with breast cancer. Some clones in this sample may be carry-over from other donors' samples.

This clonotype occurred many times. The rearrangement uses TRBV7-2 and TRBJ1-5; tentative D call: TRBD1 (5 bases). CDR1 and CDR2 from the germline V gene are SGHTA and FQGNSA. Trimming removed 1 base from V and 2 bases from J, with 12 bases in between. This CDR3 spans 16 amino acids. CDR3 sequence (DNA): TGTGCCAGCAGCTTAGTGTGGGGGGGTGGCAATCAGCCCCAGCATTTT. As protein: CASSLVWGGGNQPQHF.

This clonotype was found many times. The chain couples TRBV5-6 to TRBJ1-3, with 7 positions matching TRBD1. The CDR3 has 15 residues. The germline gives CDR1 SGHDT, CDR2 YYEEEE. V dropped 0 bases and J dropped 2; count of bases not matched to a gene: 2. CDR3 nucleotides: TGTGCCAGCAGCTTGGGGGACAGACCTGGAAACACCATATATTTT. It yields the protein CASSLGDRPGNTIYF.

This clonotype has a count of ten or more. This chain joins TRBV9 and TRBJ2-3; no clear D gene. V lost 4 bases, J lost 3 bases, and 12 bases lay in between. The CDR3 is made up of 14 amino acids. Germline V gene data show CDR1 as SGDLS and CDR2 as YYNGEE. DNA for the CDR3: TGTGCCAGCAGCCCCAGTCCCGGGACAGATACGCAGTATTTT. It translates to CASSPSPGTDTQYF.

This clonotype was detected only a few times. This may be a read error: a much more frequent sequence differs by one nucleotide. V and J are TRBV7-2 and TRBJ2-7, with D maybe TRBD2 (5 bases). The CDR3 loop spans 17 amino acids. Germline assignment: CDR1 SGHTA and CDR2 FQGNSA. CDR3 in amino acids: CASSLEPGTRASYQQYF. CDR3 nucleotides: TGTGCCAGCAGCTTAGAGCCGGGCACGAGGGCTTCCTACCAGCAGTACTTC.

Details on this clonotype: No conserved phenylalanine or tryptophan ends this CDR3, so it is likely a read error. This chain links TRBV9 with TRBJ2-1; TRBD2 is a possible D gene (5 bases). The germline CDR1 and CDR2 sequences are SGDLS and YYNGEE. The length of the CDR3 is 13 residues. CDR3 loop: CASSRDAYSEQFS. The CDR3, as DNA: TGTGCCAGCAGCCGGGATGCTTACAGTGAGCAGTTCTCC.

The gene calls are TRBV3-1 and TRBJ2-5; TRBD2 might be the D (6 bases). Germline assignment: CDR1 LGHDT and CDR2 YNNKEL (reference sequence). The CDR3 runs 18 residues. Trimming shortened V by 1 base and J by 0 bases, and 18 bases separated the two germline ends. The CDR3 coding sequence is TGTGCCAGCAGCCAAGGAAAGGGGCCGGGACTCCACCAAGAGACCCAGTACTTC. Its protein product is CASSQGKGPGLHQETQYF.

This clonotype was observed at least ten times. The V gene is TRBV6-2 or TRBV6-3, the J gene TRBJ2-7; 7 positions agree with TRBD1. Germline V lookup: CDR1 MNHEY, CDR2 SVGEGT. V lost 3 bases to trimming and J lost 0 bases; unmatched junction nucleotides: 11. The CDR3 extends over 17 amino acids. The CDR3 region is CASSYSTLPGGSYEQYF. The DNA for the CDR3 is TGTGCCAGCAGTTATAGTACTCTCCCAGGGGGCTCCTACGAGCAGTACTTC.

This clonotype was seen only a few times. The chain couples TRBV3-1 to TRBJ2-5; 7 bases align to TRBD2. The CDR3 runs 16 residues. Germline V gene lookup returns CDR1 LGHDT and CDR2 YNNKEL (reference sequence). The ends lost 7 bases at V and 7 bases at J; junction bases unmatched: 18. The CDR3 sequence: CASNRGASGYPGTQYF. The CDR3 DNA reads TGTGCCAGCAACCGAGGGGCTAGCGGATATCCTGGGACCCAGTACTTC.

This clonotype was counted ten times or more. The J gene is TRBJ2-3, the V gene TRBV20-1; the match to TRBD2 covers 12 bases. Germline V CDR1 and CDR2: DFQATT, SNEGSKA (reference sequence). V dropped 5 bases and J dropped 2; count of bases not matched to a gene: 5. The CDR3 contains 15 residues. The CDR3 sequence is CSAGRLAGDTDTQYF. DNA for the CDR3: TGCAGTGCTGGACGACTAGCGGGGGACACAGATACGCAGTATTTT.

The sample holds many counts of this clonotype. The gene calls are TRBV7-9 and TRBJ2-5; TRBD1 agrees at 7 bases. The CDR3 consists of 16 residues. J lost 5 bases, V lost 2 bases, and 11 bases had no gene match. Germline V CDR1 and CDR2: SEHNR, FQNEAQ (reference sequence). The CDR3 sequence is CASSLNADRVLETQYF. The DNA of the CDR3 is TGTGCCAGCAGCTTAAATGCCGACAGGGTCTTGGAGACCCAGTACTTC.

As for this clonotype: Relative to the germline gene, one junction end is altered; a read error may explain this. The J gene is TRBJ2-2, the V gene TRBV9; 8 positions agree with TRBD1. This CDR3 has 15 residues. From germline, CDR1 is SGDLS and CDR2 YYNGEE. Here the CDR3 reads CASSVAGGNTGQLFF. The DNA for the CDR3 is TGCGCCAGCAGCGTAGCAGGGGGCAACACCGGGCAGCTGTTTTTT.

This clonotype came up many times. The chain employs TRBV7-2 and TRBJ2-1; no firm D call. The ends were cut back, 2 bases at V and 2 bases at J, with 10 bases in the middle. There are 15 residues in the CDR3. The germline V gene encodes CDR1 SGHTA and CDR2 FQGNSA. CDR3 DNA: TGTGCCAGCAGCTTACGGACGGAGCCCTACAATGAGCAGTTCTTC. Translation: CASSLRTEPYNEQFF.

A few counts support this clonotype. At one end, the junction sequence differs from germline, possibly due to a read error. The gene calls are TRBV6-6 and TRBJ1-5; 10 bases agree with TRBD1. Germline assignment: CDR1 MNHNY and CDR2 SVGAGI (reference sequence). The CDR3 runs 18 residues. The CDR3 DNA reads TGTGCCAGCAGTCACTCGGGGACAGGGGTAGCGGGCAATCAGCCCCAGCATTTT. As protein: CASSHSGTGVAGNQPQHF.

The table lists this clonotype with many counts. The CDR3 carries no conserved terminal phenylalanine or tryptophan, so it likely arises from a read error. The limits of the CDR3 on the DNA are not certain, so only TCRdb's listed CDR3 is given. The chain has TRBV6-6 and TRBJ2-1; TRBD2, the table's D call, was not compared with the DNA. Looked up from germline, CDR1 is MNHNY and CDR2 is SVGAGI (reference sequence). A total of 16 residues make up the CDR3, ends included. CDR3 in amino acids: CASSALGGTSGSGGGV.

This clonotype was seen ten or more times. J is TRBJ1-6 and V is TRBV4-2; unclear D gene. Germline CDR1 is LGHNA and CDR2 is YNFKEQ. Trimming took off 1 base at V and 9 bases at J, with 10 bases between the two ends. CDR3 length: 14 amino acids. The CDR3, as DNA: TGTGCCAGCAGCCAAGCCGATCCGGGTTCACCCCTCCACTTT. Translation gives CASSQADPGSPLHF.

Only a few counts were recorded for this clonotype. The rearrangement uses TRBV29-1 and TRBJ1-1, with unresolved D. Germline-derived CDR1 and CDR2 are SQVTM and ANQGSEA. V was trimmed by 6 bases and J by 1 base, leaving 12 bases between them. The CDR3 consists of 13 residues. DNA of the CDR3: TGCAGCGTCAGGACGATCTCGAACACTGAAGCTTTCTTT. Protein sequence: CSVRTISNTEAFF. Looking up the rest from reference TRBV29-1 and TRBJ1-1 gives the full variable domain: SAVISQKPSRDICQRGTSLTIQCQVDSQVTMMFWYRQQPGQSLTLIATANQGSEATYESGFVIDKFPISRPNLTFSTLTVSNMSPEDSSIYLCSVRTISNTEAFFGQGTRLTVV.

This clonotype showed up many times. This chain joins TRBV11-1 and TRBJ2-7; 7 nucleotides agree with TRBD1. The CDR3 has 12 amino acids. After removal of 8 bases from V and 7 bases from J, the junction contained 8 bases not matched to a gene. Looked up from germline, CDR1 is SGHAT and CDR2 is FQDESV (reference sequence). In nucleotides, the CDR3 is TGTGCCAGCTCGACAGGGTTGGTTGAGCAGTACTTC. Protein: CASSTGLVEQYF.

The rearrangement joins TRBV9 to TRBJ2-2, with D perhaps matching TRBD2 (5 bases). The germline V gene encodes CDR1 SGDLS and CDR2 YYNGEE. Trimming stripped 5 bases from V and 0 bases from J, with 14 bases between. The CDR3 totals 16 residues. The DNA for the CDR3 is TGTGCCAGCAGTGCTAGAGGGCTAACGAACACCGGGGAGCTGTTTTTT. Its protein is CASSARGLTNTGELFF.